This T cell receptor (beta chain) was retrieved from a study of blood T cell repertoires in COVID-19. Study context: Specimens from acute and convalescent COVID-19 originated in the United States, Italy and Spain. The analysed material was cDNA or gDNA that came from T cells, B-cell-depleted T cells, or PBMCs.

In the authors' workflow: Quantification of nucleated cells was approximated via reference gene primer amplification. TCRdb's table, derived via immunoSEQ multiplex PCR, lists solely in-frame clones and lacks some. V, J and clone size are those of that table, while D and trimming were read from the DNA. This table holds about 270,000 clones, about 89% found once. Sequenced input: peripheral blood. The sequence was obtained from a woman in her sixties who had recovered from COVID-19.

CDR3 loop: CSVGWDRGRDTQYF. CDR3 DNA: TGCAGCGTTGGTTGGGACAGGGGACGAGATACGCAGTATTTT. The chain uses TRBV29-1 and TRBJ2-3, with 10 nucleotides matching TRBD1. This CDR3 comprises 14 residues. The germline gives CDR1 SQVTM, CDR2 ANQGSEA. Trimming took 4 bases from V and 5 from J; bases not matched to a gene: 6.